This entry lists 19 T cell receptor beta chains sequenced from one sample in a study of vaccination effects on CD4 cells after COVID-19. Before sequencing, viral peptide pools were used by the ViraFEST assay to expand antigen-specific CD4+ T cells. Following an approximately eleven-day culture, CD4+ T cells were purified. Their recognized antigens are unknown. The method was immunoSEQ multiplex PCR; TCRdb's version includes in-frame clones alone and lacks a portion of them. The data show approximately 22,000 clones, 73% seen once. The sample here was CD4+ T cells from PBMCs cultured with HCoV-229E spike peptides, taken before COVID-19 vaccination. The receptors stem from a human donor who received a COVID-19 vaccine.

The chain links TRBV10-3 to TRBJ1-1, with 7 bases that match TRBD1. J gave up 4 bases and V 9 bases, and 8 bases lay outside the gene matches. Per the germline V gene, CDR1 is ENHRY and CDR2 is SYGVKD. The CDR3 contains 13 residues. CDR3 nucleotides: TGTGCCATGCAGACAGGGTGGGCCACTGAAGCTTTCTTT. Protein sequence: CAMQTGWATEAFF.

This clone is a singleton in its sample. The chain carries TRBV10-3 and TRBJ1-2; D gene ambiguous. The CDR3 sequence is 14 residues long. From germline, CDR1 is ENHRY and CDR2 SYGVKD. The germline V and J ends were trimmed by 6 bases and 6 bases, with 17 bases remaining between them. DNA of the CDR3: TGTGCCATCAGCTTATCGTCAGGTTCGGATGGCTACACCTTC. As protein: CAISLSSGSDGYTF.

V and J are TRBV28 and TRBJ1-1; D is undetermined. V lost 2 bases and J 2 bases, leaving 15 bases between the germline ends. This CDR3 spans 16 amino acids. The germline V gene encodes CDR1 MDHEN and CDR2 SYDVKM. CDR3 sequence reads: CASSLQTLGTNTEAFF. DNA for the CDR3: TGTGCCAGCAGTTTACAGACGCTGGGCACAAACACTGAAGCTTTCTTT. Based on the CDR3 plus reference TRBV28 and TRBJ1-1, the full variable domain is DVKVTQSSRYLVKRTGEKVFLECVQDMDHENMFWYRQDPGLGLRLIYFSYDVKMKEKGDIPEGYSVSREKKERFSLILESASTNQTSMYLCASSLQTLGTNTEAFFGQGTRLTVV.

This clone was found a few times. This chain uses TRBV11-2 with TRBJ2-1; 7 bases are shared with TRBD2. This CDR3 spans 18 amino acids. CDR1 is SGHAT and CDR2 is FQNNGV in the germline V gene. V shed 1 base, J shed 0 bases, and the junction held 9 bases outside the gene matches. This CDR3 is CASSLVFGTGGSYNEQFF. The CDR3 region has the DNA TGTGCCAGCAGCTTAGTGTTTGGAACGGGGGGCTCCTACAATGAGCAGTTCTTC. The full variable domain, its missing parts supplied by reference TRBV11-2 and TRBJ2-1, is EAGVAQSPRYKIIEKRQSVAFWCNPISGHATLYWYQQILGQGPKLLIQFQNNGVVDDSQLPKDRFSAERLKGVDSTLKIQPAKLEDSAVYLCASSLVFGTGGSYNEQFFGPGTRLTVL.

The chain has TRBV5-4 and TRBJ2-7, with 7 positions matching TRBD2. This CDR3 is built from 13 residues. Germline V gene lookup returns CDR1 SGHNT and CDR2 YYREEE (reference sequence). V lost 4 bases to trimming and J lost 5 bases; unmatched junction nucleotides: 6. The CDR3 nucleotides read TGTGCCAGCAGCGTAGACAGCGGGAACGAGCAGTACTTC. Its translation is CASSVDSGNEQYF.

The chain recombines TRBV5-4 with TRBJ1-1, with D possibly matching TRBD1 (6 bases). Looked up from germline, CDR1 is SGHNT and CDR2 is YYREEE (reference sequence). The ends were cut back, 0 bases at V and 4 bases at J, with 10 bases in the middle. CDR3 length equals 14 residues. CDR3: CASSLAGAATEAFF. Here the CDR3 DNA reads TGTGCCAGCAGCTTGGCGGGGGCAGCCACTGAAGCTTTCTTT. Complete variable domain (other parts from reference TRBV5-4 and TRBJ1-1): ETGVTQSPTHLIKTRGQQVTLRCSSQSGHNTVSWYQQALGQGPQFIFQYYREEENGRGNFPPRFSGLQFPNYSSELNVNALELDDSALYLCASSLAGAATEAFFGQGTRLTVV.

The CDR3: CASKIGRQGAYGYTF. Written as DNA, the CDR3 is TGTGCCAGCAAAATCGGCCGACAGGGGGCATATGGCTACACCTTC. V gene TRBV6-5 combines with J gene TRBJ1-2; 10 positions agree with TRBD1. This CDR3 spans 15 amino acids. Germline CDR1 MNHEY, CDR2 SVGAGI. V trimming: 7 bases; J trimming: 5 bases; junction bases outside the gene matches: 10.

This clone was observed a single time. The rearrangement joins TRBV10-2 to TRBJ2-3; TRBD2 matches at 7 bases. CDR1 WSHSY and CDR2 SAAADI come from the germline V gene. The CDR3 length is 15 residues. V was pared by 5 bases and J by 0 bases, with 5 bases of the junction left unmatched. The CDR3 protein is CASSWDYSSTDTQYF. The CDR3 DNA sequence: TGCGCCAGCAGTTGGGACTATTCTAGCACAGATACGCAGTATTTT.

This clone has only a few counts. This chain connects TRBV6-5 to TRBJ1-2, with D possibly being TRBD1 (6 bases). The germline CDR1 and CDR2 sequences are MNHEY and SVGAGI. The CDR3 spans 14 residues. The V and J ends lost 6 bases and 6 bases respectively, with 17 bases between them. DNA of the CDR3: TGTGCCAGCAGCAAGTCCAGGGGCAGGGATGGCTACACCTTC. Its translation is CASSKSRGRDGYTF.

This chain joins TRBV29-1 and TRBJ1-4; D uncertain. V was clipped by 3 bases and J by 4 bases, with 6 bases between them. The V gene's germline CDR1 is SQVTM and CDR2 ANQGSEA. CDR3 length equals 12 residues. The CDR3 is CSVDFGNEKLFF. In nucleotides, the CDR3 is TGCAGCGTTGATTTTGGTAATGAAAAACTGTTTTTT.

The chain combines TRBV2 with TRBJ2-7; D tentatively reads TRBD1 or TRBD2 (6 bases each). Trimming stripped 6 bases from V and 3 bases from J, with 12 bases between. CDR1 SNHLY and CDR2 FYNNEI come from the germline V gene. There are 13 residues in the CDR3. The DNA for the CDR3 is TGTGCCAGCAGAGGGGGGACCCTCTACGAGCAGTACTTC. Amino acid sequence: CASRGGTLYEQYF. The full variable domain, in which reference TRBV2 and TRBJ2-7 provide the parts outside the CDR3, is EPEVTQTPSHQVTQMGQEVILRCVPISNHLYFYWYRQILGQKVEFLVSFYNNEISEKSEIFDDQFSVERPDGSNFTLKIRSTKLEDSAMYFCASRGGTLYEQYFGPGTRLTVT.

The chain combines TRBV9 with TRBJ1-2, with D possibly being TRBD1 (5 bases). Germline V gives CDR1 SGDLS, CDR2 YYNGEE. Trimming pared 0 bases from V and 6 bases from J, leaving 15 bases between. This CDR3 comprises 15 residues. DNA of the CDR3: TGTGCCAGCAGCGTAGTTGTCAGGGCGGTAAATGGCTACACCTTC. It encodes CASSVVVRAVNGYTF.

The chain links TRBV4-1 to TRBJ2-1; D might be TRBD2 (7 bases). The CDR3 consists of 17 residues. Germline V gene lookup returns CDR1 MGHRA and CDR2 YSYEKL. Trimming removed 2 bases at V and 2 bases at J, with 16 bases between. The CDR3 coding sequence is TGCGCCAGCAGCCAACAAGGAGACGGGGGGCCCTACAATGAGCAGTTCTTC. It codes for CASSQQGDGGPYNEQFF.

The CDR3 here is CSVRVGYGYTF. As DNA, the CDR3 is TGCAGTGTTCGGGTCGGCTATGGCTACACCTTC. V and J are TRBV20-1 and TRBJ1-2; D unresolved. The germline CDR1 and CDR2 sequences are DFQATT and SNEGSKA (reference sequence). V was clipped by 7 bases and J by 4 bases, with 10 bases between them. CDR3 length: 11 residues.

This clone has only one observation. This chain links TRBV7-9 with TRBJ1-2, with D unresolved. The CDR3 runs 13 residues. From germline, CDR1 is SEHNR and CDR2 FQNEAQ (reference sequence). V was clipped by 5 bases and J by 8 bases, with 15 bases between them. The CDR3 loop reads CASSPSISPGYTF. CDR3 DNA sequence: TGTGCCAGCAGCCCCTCTATCTCTCCGGGCTACACCTTC.

As DNA, the CDR3 is TGTGCCAGCAGTCGGACAGGGGGCAGCGGGGAGCTGTTTTTT. It specifies CASSRTGGSGELFF. The rearrangement joins TRBV27 to TRBJ2-2; 11 bases line up with TRBD1. The CDR3 sequence is 14 residues long. CDR1 is MNHEY, CDR2 SMNVEV, per germline (reference sequence). V gave up 5 bases and J gave up 7 bases; unmatched junction bases: 3.

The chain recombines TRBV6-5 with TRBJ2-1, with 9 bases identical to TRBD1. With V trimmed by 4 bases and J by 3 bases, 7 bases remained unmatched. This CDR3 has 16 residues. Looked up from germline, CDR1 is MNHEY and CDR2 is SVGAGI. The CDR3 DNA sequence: TGTGCCAGCAGTTCCCCCTTGACAGGGGGCTACAATGAGCAGTTCTTC. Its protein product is CASSSPLTGGYNEQFF.

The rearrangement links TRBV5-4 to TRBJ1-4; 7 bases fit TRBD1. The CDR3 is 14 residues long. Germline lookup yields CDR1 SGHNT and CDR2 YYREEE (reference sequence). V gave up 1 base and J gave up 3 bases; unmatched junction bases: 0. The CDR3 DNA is TGTGCCAGCAGCTTGCAGGGGGCTAATGAAAAACTGTTTTTT. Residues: CASSLQGANEKLFF.

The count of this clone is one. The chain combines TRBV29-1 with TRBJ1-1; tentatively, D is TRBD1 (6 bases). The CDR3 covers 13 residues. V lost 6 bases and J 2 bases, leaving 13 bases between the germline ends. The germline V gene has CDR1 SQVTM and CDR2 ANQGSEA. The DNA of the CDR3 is TGCAGCGTCCTGGACAGAGTTAACACTGAAGCTTTCTTT. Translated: CSVLDRVNTEAFF.